This T cell receptor beta chain was found in a study of beta chain features in type 1 diabetes. Notes on the study in general: All four CD4+ subsets of Type 1 diabetes patients contained TCRB CDR3s that were moderately but significantly shorter.

This clone was seen more than once but under ten times. Its antigen is not known. The CDR3 extends over 14 amino acids. Germline lookup yields CDR1 MGHDK and CDR2 SYGVNS. Trimming cost V 6 bases and J 7 bases; bases outside gene matches: 5. The entirety of the isolated RNA underwent reverse transcription, so expressed TCRB transcripts were sequenced. Naive, central memory and regulatory T cell samples averaged approximately 3.8 million reads. Generated by immunoSEQ multiplex PCR, the TCRdb table keeps only in-frame clones and is missing some. The sample contains 150,000 to 190,000 clones, approximately 8.1% of which appear only once. Sorting with CD45RO/CCR7/CD25/CD127/CD95/CD27 yielded naive, central memory, regulatory and stem-like memory CD4+ cells.

The specimen was central memory CD4+ T cells from blood. The source is a man aged 18 to 30 in good health. V usage is TRBV25-1 and J usage is TRBJ1-6; 8 bases agree with TRBD1. The CDR3 protein is CASRRQGLNSPLHF. CDR3 in DNA: TGTGCCAGCAGAAGACAGGGGTTGAATTCACCCCTCCACTTT.